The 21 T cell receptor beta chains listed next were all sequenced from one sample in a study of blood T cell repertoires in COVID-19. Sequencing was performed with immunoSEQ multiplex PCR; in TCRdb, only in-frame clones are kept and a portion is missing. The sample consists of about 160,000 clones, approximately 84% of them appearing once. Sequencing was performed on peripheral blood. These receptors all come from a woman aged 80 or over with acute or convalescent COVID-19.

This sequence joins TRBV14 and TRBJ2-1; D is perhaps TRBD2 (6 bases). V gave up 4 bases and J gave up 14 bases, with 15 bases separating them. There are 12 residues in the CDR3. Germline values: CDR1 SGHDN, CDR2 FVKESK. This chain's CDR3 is CASSPNRWGEFF. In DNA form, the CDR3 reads TGTGCCAGCAGCCCCAATCGTTGGGGGGAGTTCTTC.

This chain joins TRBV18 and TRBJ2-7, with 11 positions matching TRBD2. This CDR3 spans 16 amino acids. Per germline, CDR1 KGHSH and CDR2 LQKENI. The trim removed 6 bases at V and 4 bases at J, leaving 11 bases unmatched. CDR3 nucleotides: TGTGCCAGCTCCACCACCACTAGCGGGAGTCGGTACGAGCAGTACTTC. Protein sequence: CASSTTTSGSRYEQYF.

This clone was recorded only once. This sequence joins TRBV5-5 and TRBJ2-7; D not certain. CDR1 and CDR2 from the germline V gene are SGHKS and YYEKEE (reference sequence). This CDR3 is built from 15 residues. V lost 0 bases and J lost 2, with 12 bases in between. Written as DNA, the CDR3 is TGTGCCAGCAGCTTGGGCTCGAACCTAGCCTACGAGCAGTACTTC. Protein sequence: CASSLGSNLAYEQYF.

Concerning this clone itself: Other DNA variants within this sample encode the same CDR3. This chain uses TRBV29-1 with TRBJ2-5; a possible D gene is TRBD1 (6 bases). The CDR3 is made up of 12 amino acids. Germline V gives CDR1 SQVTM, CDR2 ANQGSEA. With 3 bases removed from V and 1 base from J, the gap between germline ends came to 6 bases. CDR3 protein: CSVDRGQETQYF. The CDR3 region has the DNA TGCAGCGTTGACAGGGGCCAAGAGACCCAGTACTTC.

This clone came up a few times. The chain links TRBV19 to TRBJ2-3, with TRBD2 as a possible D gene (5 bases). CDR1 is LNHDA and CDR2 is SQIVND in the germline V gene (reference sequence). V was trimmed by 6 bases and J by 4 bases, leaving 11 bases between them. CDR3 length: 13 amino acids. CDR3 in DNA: TGTGCCAGTAGGGCCCTAGCAGCAGATACGCAGTATTTT. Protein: CASRALAADTQYF.

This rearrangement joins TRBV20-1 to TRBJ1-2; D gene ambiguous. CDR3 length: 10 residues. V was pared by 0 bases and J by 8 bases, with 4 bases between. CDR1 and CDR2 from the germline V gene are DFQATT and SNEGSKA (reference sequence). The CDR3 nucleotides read TGCAGTGCTAGAGACCCAGGCTACACCTTC. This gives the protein CSARDPGYTF.

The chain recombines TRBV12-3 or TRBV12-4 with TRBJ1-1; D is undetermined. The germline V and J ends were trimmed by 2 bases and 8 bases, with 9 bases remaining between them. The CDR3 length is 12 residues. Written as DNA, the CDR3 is TGTGCCAGCAGTTTAATTGGGCTCGAAGCTTTCTTT. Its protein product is CASSLIGLEAFF.

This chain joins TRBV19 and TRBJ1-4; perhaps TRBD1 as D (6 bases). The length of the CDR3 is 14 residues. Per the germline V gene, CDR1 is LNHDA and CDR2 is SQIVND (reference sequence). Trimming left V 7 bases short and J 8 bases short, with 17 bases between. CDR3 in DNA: TGTGCCAGTAACAGGGATGGAGAGAGGGAAAAACTGTTTTTT. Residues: CASNRDGEREKLFF.

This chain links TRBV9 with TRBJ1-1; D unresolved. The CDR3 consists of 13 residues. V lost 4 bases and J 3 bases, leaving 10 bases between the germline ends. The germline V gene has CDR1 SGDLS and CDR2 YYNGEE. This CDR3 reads CASSSVYDTEAFF. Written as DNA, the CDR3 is TGTGCCAGCAGCTCCGTCTATGACACTGAAGCTTTCTTT.

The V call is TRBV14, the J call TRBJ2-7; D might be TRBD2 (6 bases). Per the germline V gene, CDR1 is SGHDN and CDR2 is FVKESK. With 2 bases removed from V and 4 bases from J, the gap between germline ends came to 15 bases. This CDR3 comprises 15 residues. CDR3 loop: CASSQRNYGRYEQYF. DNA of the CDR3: TGTGCCAGCAGCCAACGAAATTATGGGAGGTACGAGCAGTACTTC.

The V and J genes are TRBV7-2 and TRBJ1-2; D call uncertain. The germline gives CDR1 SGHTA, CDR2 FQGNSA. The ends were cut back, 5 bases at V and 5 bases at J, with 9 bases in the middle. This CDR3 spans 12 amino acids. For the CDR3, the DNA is TGTGCCAGCAGCCCCGGGATTTATGGCTACACCTTC. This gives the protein CASSPGIYGYTF. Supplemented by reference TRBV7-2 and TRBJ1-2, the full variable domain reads GAGVSQSPSNKVTEKGKDVELRCDPISGHTALYWYRQSLGQGLEFLIYFQGNSAPDKSGLPSDRFSAERTGGSVSTLTIQRTQQEDSAVYLCASSPGIYGYTFGSGTRLTVV.

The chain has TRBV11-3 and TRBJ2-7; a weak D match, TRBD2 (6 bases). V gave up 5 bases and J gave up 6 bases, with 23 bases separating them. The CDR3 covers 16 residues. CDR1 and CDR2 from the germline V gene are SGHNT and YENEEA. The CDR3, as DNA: TGTGCCAGCAGCAAAGTGGAGGGCGCTTCTCCCTCCGAGCAGTACTTC. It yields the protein CASSKVEGASPSEQYF.

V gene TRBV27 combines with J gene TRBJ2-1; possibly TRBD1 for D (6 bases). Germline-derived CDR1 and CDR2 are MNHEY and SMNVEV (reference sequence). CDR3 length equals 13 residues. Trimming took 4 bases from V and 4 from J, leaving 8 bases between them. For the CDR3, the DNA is TGTGCCAGCAGTTGGGACATTTACAATGAGCAGTTCTTC. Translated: CASSWDIYNEQFF.

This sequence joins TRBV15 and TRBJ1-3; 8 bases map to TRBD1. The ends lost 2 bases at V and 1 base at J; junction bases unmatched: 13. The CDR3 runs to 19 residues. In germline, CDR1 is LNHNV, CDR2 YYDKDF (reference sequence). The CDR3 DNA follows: TGTGCCACCAGCAGACCCGGACAGGGCGAAGGGAGGTCTGGAAACACCATATATTTT. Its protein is CATSRPGQGEGRSGNTIYF.

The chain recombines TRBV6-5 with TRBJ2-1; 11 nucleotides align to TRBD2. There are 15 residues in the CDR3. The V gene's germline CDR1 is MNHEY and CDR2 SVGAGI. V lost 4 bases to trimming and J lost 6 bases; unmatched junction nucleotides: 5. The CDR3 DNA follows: TGTGCCAGCAGTTTAGCGGGAGGGCCCGTCAATGAGCAGTTCTTC. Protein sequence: CASSLAGGPVNEQFF.

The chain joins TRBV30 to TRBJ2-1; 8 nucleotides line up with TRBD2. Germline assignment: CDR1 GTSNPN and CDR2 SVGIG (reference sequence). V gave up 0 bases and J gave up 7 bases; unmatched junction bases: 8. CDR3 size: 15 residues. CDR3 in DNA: TGTGCCTGGAGTGTACTCAGCGGGAGACGGAATGAGCAGTTCTTC. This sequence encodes CAWSVLSGRRNEQFF.

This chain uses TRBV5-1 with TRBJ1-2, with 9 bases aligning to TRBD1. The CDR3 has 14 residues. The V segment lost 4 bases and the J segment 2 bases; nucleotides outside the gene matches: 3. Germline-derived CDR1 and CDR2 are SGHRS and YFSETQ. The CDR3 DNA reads TGCGCCAGCAGCCCGGGACAGGGCAACTATGGCTACACCTTC. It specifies CASSPGQGNYGYTF.

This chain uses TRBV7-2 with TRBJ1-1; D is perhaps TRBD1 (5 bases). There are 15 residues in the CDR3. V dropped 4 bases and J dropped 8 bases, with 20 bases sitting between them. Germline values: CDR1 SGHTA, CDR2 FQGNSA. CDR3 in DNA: TGTGCCAGCAGCTCTCTGGGGGGGAGCGTAAGGGAAGCTTTCTTT. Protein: CASSSLGGSVREAFF.

The CDR3 DNA follows: TGTGCCTGGAGCCCGACAGGGTTGGAAGGAAACACCATATATTTT. Its translation: CAWSPTGLEGNTIYF. The chain uses TRBV30 and TRBJ1-3; the match to TRBD1 covers 7 bases. Trimming at V came to 3 bases and at J to 4 bases, leaving 9 bases not matched to a gene. The CDR3 spans 15 residues. Germline V gene lookup returns CDR1 GTSNPN and CDR2 SVGIG (reference sequence). Drawing the rest from reference TRBV30 and TRBJ1-3, the complete variable domain is SQTIHQWPATLVQPVGSPLSLECTVEGTSNPNLYWYRQAAGRGLQLLFYSVGIGQISSEVPQNLSASRPQDRQFILSSKKLLLSDSGFYLCAWSPTGLEGNTIYFGEGSWLTVV.

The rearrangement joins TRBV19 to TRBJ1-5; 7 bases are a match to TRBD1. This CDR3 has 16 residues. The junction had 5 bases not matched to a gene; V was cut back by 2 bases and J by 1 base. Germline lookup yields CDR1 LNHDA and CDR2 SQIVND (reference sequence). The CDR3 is CASSISPGGSNQPQHF. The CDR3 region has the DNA TGTGCCAGTAGTATATCTCCAGGGGGAAGCAATCAGCCCCAGCATTTT.

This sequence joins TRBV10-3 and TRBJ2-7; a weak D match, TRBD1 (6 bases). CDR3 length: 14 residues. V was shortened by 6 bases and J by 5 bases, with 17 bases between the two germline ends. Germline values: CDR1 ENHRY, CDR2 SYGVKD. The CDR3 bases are TGTGCCATCAGCCAACAGGGAGCGCGCGACGAGCAGTACTTC. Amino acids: CAISQQGARDEQYF.